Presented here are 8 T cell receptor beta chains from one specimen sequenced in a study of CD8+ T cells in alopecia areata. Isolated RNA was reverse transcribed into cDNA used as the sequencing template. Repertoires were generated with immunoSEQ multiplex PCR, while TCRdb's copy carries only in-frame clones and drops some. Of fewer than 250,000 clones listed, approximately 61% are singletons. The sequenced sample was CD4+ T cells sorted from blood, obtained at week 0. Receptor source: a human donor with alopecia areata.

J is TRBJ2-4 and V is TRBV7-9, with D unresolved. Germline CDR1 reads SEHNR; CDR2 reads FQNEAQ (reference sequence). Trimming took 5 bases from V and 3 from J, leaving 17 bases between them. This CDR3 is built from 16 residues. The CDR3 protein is CASSLDPQPDKNIQYF. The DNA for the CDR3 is TGTGCCAGCAGCCTTGACCCTCAGCCGGACAAAAACATTCAGTACTTC.

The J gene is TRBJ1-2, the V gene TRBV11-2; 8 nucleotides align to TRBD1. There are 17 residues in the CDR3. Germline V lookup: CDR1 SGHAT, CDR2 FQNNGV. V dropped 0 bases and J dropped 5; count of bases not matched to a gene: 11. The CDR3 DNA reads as TGTGCCAGCAGCTTAGACGTCAGGGGGCTGGCATTATATGGCTACACCTTC. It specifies CASSLDVRGLALYGYTF.

The CDR3 bases are TGTGCCAGCAGCTTCCAGCGGGGGAGCACAGATACGCAGTATTTT. Encoded protein: CASSFQRGSTDTQYF. The chain employs TRBV5-4 and TRBJ2-3, with TRBD2 matching over 8 bases. CDR1 SGHNT and CDR2 YYREEE come from the germline V gene (reference sequence). The J segment lost 0 bases and the V segment lost 2 bases, leaving 2 bases of the junction unmatched. The CDR3 length is 15 residues.

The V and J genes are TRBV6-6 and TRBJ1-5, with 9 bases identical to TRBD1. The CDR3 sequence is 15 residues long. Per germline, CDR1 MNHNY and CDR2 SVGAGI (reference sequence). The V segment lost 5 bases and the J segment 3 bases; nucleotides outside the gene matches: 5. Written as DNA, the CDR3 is TGTGCCAGCAGTAAGGGACAGGGTTACAATCAGCCCCAGCATTTT. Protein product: CASSKGQGYNQPQHF.

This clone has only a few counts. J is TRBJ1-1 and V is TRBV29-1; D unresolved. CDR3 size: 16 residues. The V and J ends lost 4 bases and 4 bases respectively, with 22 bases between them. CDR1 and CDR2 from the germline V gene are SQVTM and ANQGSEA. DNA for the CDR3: TGCAGCGTTGGATCCCCGGGGTCGGAGGGCACCACTGAAGCTTTCTTT. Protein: CSVGSPGSEGTTEAFF.

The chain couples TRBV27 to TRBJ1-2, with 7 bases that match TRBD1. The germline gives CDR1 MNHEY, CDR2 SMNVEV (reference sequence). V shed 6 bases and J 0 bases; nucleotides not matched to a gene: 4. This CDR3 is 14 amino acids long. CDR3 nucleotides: TGTGCCAGCAGAATGGGACAGACTAACTATGGCTACACCTTC. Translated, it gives CASRMGQTNYGYTF.

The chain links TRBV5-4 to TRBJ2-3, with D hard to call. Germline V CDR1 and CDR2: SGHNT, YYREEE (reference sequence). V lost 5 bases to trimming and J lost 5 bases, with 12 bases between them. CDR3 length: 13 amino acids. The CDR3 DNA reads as TGTGCCAGCAGGTCCGATCGGGTAGATACGCAGTATTTT. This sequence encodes CASRSDRVDTQYF. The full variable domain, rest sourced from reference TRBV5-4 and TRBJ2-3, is ETGVTQSPTHLIKTRGQQVTLRCSSQSGHNTVSWYQQALGQGPQFIFQYYREEENGRGNFPPRFSGLQFPNYSSELNVNALELDDSALYLCASRSDRVDTQYFGPGTRLTVL.

CDR3 in amino acids: CATSYRQANSMNTEAFF. In nucleotides, the CDR3 is TGTGCCACCAGCTACCGACAGGCGAACTCCATGAACACTGAAGCTTTCTTT. This chain connects TRBV15 to TRBJ1-1, with a possible D match to TRBD1 (6 bases). The CDR3 totals 17 residues. With 5 bases removed from V and 0 bases from J, the gap between germline ends came to 19 bases. The germline V gene encodes CDR1 LNHNV and CDR2 YYDKDF (reference sequence).